This T cell receptor beta chain was retrieved from a study of T cells after somatic rescue of genetic block (TCRdb year 2020). Study-level background: What the study looked at was long-term robustness, specifically in a T-cell system that came about through somatic rescue of a genetic block in T-cell development.

In the germline V gene, CDR1 corresponds to MDHEN and CDR2 to SYDVKM. Including the terminal cysteine and phenylalanine, the CDR3 comprises 15 residues. Kept here is only the CDR3 DNA, which spans 45 bases and is read in frame from base 1. V loses 6 bases of germline sequence and J loses 0 bases, and the interval between the two ends is 15 bases. Details on this clone: Its binding antigen is unknown. Base qualities were left out, and no much larger clone turns up one base away.

Receptor amplification or capture employed the immunoSEQ multiplex PCR assay. The table was pulled from immuneACCESS by TCRdb, which kept in-frame rearrangements only. Such tables lose some clones; where checked, under half of the loss comes from unresolved V genes, and the rest has no known cause. The sample yields more than 65,000 clones; about nine tenths were counted once. Approximately 3% of the sample rests with the top ten. The rearranged chain carries TRBV28 and TRBJ2-7; the best D guess is TRBD1, with 6 bases matching. The receptor was derived from a man younger than 45. The source material was peripheral blood mononuclear cells (PBMCs). The CDR3 here reads CASSSPGQNSYEQYF. Read as DNA, the sequence is TGTGCCAGCAGCTCCCCAGGACAGAACTCCTACGAGCAGTACTTC. With all but the CDR3 taken from the reference TRBV28 and TRBJ2-7 genes, the full variable domain is: DVKVTQSSRYLVKRTGEKVFLECVQDMDHENMFWYRQDPGLGLRLIYFSYDVKMKEKGDIPEGYSVSREKKERFSLILESASTNQTSMYLCASSSPGQNSYEQYFGPGTRLTVT.